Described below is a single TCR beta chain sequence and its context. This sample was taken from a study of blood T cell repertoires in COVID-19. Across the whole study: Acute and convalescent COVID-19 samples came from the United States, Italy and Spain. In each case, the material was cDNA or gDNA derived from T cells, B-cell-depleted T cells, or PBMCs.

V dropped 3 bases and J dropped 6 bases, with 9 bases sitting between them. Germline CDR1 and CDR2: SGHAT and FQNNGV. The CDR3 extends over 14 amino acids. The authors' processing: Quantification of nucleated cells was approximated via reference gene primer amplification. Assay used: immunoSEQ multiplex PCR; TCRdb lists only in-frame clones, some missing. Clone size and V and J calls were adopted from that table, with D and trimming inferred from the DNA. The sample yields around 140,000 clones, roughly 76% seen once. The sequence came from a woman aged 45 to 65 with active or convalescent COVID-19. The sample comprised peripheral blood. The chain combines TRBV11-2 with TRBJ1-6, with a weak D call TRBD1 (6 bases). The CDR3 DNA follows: TGTGCCAGCAGCTTGGGGGGGCCTAATTCACCCCTCCACTTT. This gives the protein CASSLGGPNSPLHF.